The rows below give T cell receptor beta chains drawn from one sample of a study of T cells expressing NK-cell markers. TCRdb re-called the 5' RACE reads; one entry per CDR3 protein, DNA not given. This sample contains some 140,000 distinct CDR3 sequences. Sequenced sample: blood T cells: a sorted CD56 or NKG2C T cell subset, CD4+ or CD8+ T cells, or bulk PBMC T cells (not recorded which). These receptors were obtained from a woman between 45 and 65 years old in good health. Each CDR3 is given with its conserved first and last residue.

J: TRBJ2-3
V: TRBV30
CDR3: CAWRGGTTDTQYF

J: TRBJ2-2
V: TRBV5-1
CDR3: CASSLLGSGELFF

J: TRBJ2-1
V: TRBV7-8
CDR3: CASSSLTSGAYNEQFF

J: TRBJ2-3
V: TRBV5-1
CDR3: CASSLTGGPSDTQYF

J: TRBJ2-1
V: TRBV12-3/TRBV12-4
CDR3: CASSLVQAGGPNEQFF

J: TRBJ2-3
V: TRBV13
CDR3: CASRGQGLADTQYF

J: TRBJ2-1
V: TRBV12-3/TRBV12-4
CDR3: CASSPGGTDEQFF

J: TRBJ2-3
V: TRBV7-8
CDR3: CASSLVGDTQYF

J: TRBJ2-1
V: TRBV5-1
CDR3: CASSLRAGNEQFF

J: TRBJ2-2
V: TRBV12-3/TRBV12-4
CDR3: CATQLSSNTGELFF

J: TRBJ2-1
V: TRBV30
CDR3: CAWSRREGNEQFF

J: TRBJ2-2
V: TRBV29-1
CDR3: CSVETSTGELFF

J: TRBJ2-1
V: TRBV7-9
CDR3: CASTTPSHNEQFF

J: TRBJ2-6
V: TRBV12-3/TRBV12-4
CDR3: CASSSPDTSGANVLTF

J: TRBJ1-1
V: TRBV29-1
CDR3: CSDLGQNTEAFF

J: TRBJ2-1
V: TRBV6-1
CDR3: CASSEVAAVYNEQFF

J: TRBJ1-5
V: TRBV10-3
CDR3: CAISESEVDAQHF

J: TRBJ1-1
V: TRBV28
CDR3: CASSQDHPNTEAFF

J: TRBJ2-3
V: TRBV11-2
CDR3: CASSLDVGDTQYF

J: TRBJ2-1
V: TRBV27
CDR3: CASSITGAAYNEQFF

J: TRBJ2-3
V: TRBV5-6
CDR3: CASSLGTTDTQYF

J: TRBJ2-1
V: TRBV7-9
CDR3: CASTLSQSSYNEQFF

J: TRBJ2-3
V: TRBV6-4
CDR3: CASSSAGDGADTQYF

J: TRBJ2-2
V: TRBV4-2
CDR3: CASSQDSYNTGELFF

J: TRBJ2-1
V: TRBV10-3
CDR3: CATTVGNEQFF

J: TRBJ2-1
V: TRBV11-3
CDR3: CASSLSRLAGGYEQFF

J: TRBJ2-1
V: TRBV27
CDR3: CASSLSILSVPDDEQFF

J: TRBJ2-6
V: TRBV9
CDR3: CASSGGEVSGANVLTF

J: TRBJ1-1
V: TRBV5-1
CDR3: CASSPTGFEAFF

J: TRBJ2-3
V: TRBV12-3/TRBV12-4
CDR3: CASTPWGYTDTQYF

J: TRBJ2-3
V: TRBV7-9
CDR3: CASSLFTGGTYTDTQYF

J: TRBJ1-1
V: TRBV13
CDR3: CASSHLGQANTEAFF